This T cell receptor (beta chain) was recovered during a study of graft-versus-host responses after intestinal transplantation. Across the study: Grafts were multivisceral, liver-intestinal, or isolated intestinal. Anti-thymocyte globulin induction preceded roughly 3 years of tacrolimus and steroid maintenance in all recipients.

The method was immunoSEQ multiplex PCR; TCRdb's version includes in-frame clones alone and lacks a portion of them. The table lists over 85,000 clones, over 85% of them singletons. Note on this clone: Its antigen is undetermined.

Study-wide findings and caveats: Across patients carrying graft-donor T cell macrochimerism, allografts held high graft-versus-host to host-versus-graft clonal ratios.

Germline CDR1 MNHEY, CDR2 SMNVEV (reference sequence). Trimming cost V 8 bases and J 6 bases; bases outside gene matches: 7. The CDR3 consists of 15 residues. Specimen: unstimulated CD8+ T cells sorted from spleen or lymph node cells, collected before intestinal transplant. The V gene is TRBV27, the J gene TRBJ2-1, with 13 bases aligning to TRBD2. This receptor was identified in a human donor who received an intestinal transplant. The chain's CDR3 is CASGTSGTQPNEQFF. The DNA for the CDR3 is TGTGCCAGCGGGACTAGCGGGACTCAGCCCAATGAGCAGTTCTTC.